The next 22 T cell receptor beta chains were all read from a single sample in a study of blood T cell repertoires in COVID-19. Clones were read by immunoSEQ multiplex PCR, and TCRdb kept only the in-frame ones, dropping some. The sample includes about 150,000 clones, around four fifths seen only once; the top ten take approximately 5.1%. The source material was PBMCs or T cells enriched from blood (not recorded which). These receptors all come from a man aged 65-85 years who had been exposed to COVID-19.

The chain has TRBV9 and TRBJ1-3; the D is unclear. Trimming pared 7 bases from V and 1 base from J, leaving 6 bases between. The CDR3 runs 12 residues. Per the germline V gene, CDR1 is SGDLS and CDR2 is YYNGEE. The CDR3 region has the DNA TGTGCCAGCCGGGGTTCTGGAAACACCATATATTTT. The encoded protein is CASRGSGNTIYF.

The J gene is TRBJ1-3, the V gene TRBV7-9; 9 bases line up with TRBD1. The CDR3 is made up of 16 amino acids. Germline loops: CDR1 SEHNR, CDR2 FQNEAQ (reference sequence). The V segment lost 5 bases and the J segment 0 bases; nucleotides outside the gene matches: 5. Here the CDR3 DNA reads TGTGCCAGCAGCCCGCCGGGACAGGGCTCTGGAAACACCATATATTTT. Its translation is CASSPPGQGSGNTIYF.

V is TRBV9 and J is TRBJ2-1; D ambiguous. Germline V gives CDR1 SGDLS, CDR2 YYNGEE. The ends were cut back, 2 bases at V and 5 bases at J, with 11 bases in the middle. This CDR3 has 14 residues. The CDR3 DNA follows: TGTGCCAGCAGCGTCCATGGTGGCCACAATGAGCAGTTCTTC. Translation: CASSVHGGHNEQFF.

The chain couples TRBV12-3 or TRBV12-4 to TRBJ1-4, with 7 bases aligning to TRBD1. This CDR3 has 13 amino acids. Unmatched junction bases numbered 3, after V lost 3 bases and J lost 8 bases. The CDR3 reads CASSFTQGEKLFF. The CDR3 DNA follows: TGTGCCAGCAGTTTCACACAGGGGGAAAAACTGTTTTTT.

The chain employs TRBV18 and TRBJ2-7; 7 positions agree with TRBD1. With 0 bases clipped from V and 2 bases from J, the junction kept 1 base outside the gene matches. Per germline, CDR1 KGHSH and CDR2 LQKENI. CDR3 length: 14 amino acids. The CDR3 here is CASSPPGTAYEQYF. The DNA of the CDR3 is TGTGCCAGCTCACCACCCGGGACAGCCTACGAGCAGTACTTC.

This chain joins TRBV19 and TRBJ1-1; 7 nucleotides line up with TRBD1. There are 15 residues in the CDR3. Losses at the gene ends were 7 bases for V and 1 base for J; bases not matched to a gene: 9. Germline V gives CDR1 LNHDA, CDR2 SQIVND (reference sequence). CDR3 amino acids: CASTPSWTGNTEAFF. The CDR3 bases are TGTGCCAGTACCCCCTCGTGGACAGGGAACACTGAAGCTTTCTTT. The full variable domain, in which reference TRBV19 and TRBJ1-1 provide the parts outside the CDR3, is DGGITQSPKYLFRKEGQNVTLSCEQNLNHDAMYWYRQDPGQGLRLIYYSQIVNDFQKGDIAEGYSVSREKKESFPLTVTSAQKNPTAFYLCASTPSWTGNTEAFFGQGTRLTVV.

The rearrangement joins TRBV12-1 to TRBJ1-2. TRBV12-1 is recorded as a pseudogene. The CDR3 contains 11 residues. As DNA, the CDR3 is TGTGCCAGCAAATGGGGACTTGGCTACACCTTC. Translation gives CASKWGLGYTF.

The chain couples TRBV4-1 to TRBJ1-5, with 7 bases lining up with TRBD1. With V trimmed by 3 bases and J by 5 bases, 4 bases remained unmatched. The germline V gene has CDR1 MGHRA and CDR2 YSYEKL. This CDR3 has 14 residues. Here the CDR3 reads CASSHYRGDQPQHF. CDR3 sequence (DNA): TGCGCCAGCAGCCATTACAGGGGCGATCAGCCCCAGCATTTT.

The gene calls are TRBV5-5 and TRBJ1-1; 7 bases align to TRBD1. The CDR3 covers 13 residues. With V trimmed by 4 bases and J by 1 base, 1 base remained unmatched. The germline gives CDR1 SGHKS, CDR2 YYEKEE (reference sequence). This chain's CDR3 is CASSGTANTEAFF. The DNA of the CDR3 is TGTGCCAGCAGCGGGACAGCGAACACTGAAGCTTTCTTT.

In this sample, this clone turned up a few times. The chain has TRBV7-9 and TRBJ2-5; D is perhaps TRBD2 (5 bases). With 6 bases removed from V and 4 bases from J, the gap between germline ends came to 9 bases. The CDR3 extends over 12 amino acids. Germline V gene data show CDR1 as SEHNR and CDR2 as FQNEAQ (reference sequence). CDR3 in amino acids: CASRGAGETQYF. CDR3 in DNA: TGTGCCAGCAGAGGTGCGGGAGAGACCCAGTACTTC.

This rearrangement joins TRBV12-3 or TRBV12-4 to TRBJ1-1, with a possible D match to TRBD1 (5 bases). There are 13 residues in the CDR3. Trimming took 1 base from V and 8 from J, leaving 11 bases between them. The CDR3 sequence is CASSLVRDWEAFF. CDR3 DNA sequence: TGTGCCAGCAGTTTAGTCCGGGACTGGGAAGCTTTCTTT.

The chain employs TRBV6-6 and TRBJ2-1, with D possibly being TRBD2 (6 bases). Trimming shortened V by 11 bases and J by 3 bases, and 11 bases separated the two germline ends. Germline values: CDR1 MNHNY, CDR2 SVGAGI (reference sequence). CDR3 length: 12 residues. The CDR3 DNA reads as TGTGCCGTGGGGGGTATCTACAATGAGCAGTTCTTC. Translation: CAVGGIYNEQFF.

This clone was seen a single time. The V call is TRBV5-1, the J call TRBJ2-3; D possibly corresponds to TRBD2 (6 bases). The CDR3 has 15 amino acids. With 5 bases removed from V and 2 bases from J, the gap between germline ends came to 15 bases. Germline CDR1 reads SGHRS; CDR2 reads YFSETQ. CDR3 amino acids: CASREWRATTDTQYF. In nucleotides, the CDR3 is TGCGCCAGCAGGGAATGGAGGGCTACCACAGATACGCAGTATTTT.

The chain carries TRBV20-1 and TRBJ2-7; D is unresolved. The CDR3 runs 11 residues. Germline CDR1 is DFQATT and CDR2 is SNEGSKA (reference sequence). V was shortened by 6 bases and J by 9 bases, with 15 bases between the two germline ends. The CDR3 loop reads CSARGEGRQYF. In DNA form, the CDR3 reads TGCAGTGCCCGCGGTGAAGGCCGGCAGTACTTC.

This chain connects TRBV2 to TRBJ1-4; 7 bases are shared with TRBD1. Germline-derived CDR1 and CDR2 are SNHLY and FYNNEI. After removal of 9 bases from V and 11 bases from J, the junction contained 12 bases not matched to a gene. The CDR3 is 13 residues long. As DNA, the CDR3 is TGTGCCAGTCCGGCTAGGACAGGAGGCAAACTGTTTTTT. Residues: CASPARTGGKLFF.

V is TRBV19 and J is TRBJ1-5; D call uncertain. V lost 8 bases and J lost 7, with 15 bases in between. Germline CDR1 reads LNHDA; CDR2 reads SQIVND (reference sequence). This CDR3 spans 13 amino acids. The CDR3 loop is CASAERVFQPQHF. The DNA of the CDR3 is TGTGCCAGTGCAGAGAGGGTGTTCCAGCCCCAGCATTTT.

The V call is TRBV7-9, the J call TRBJ1-4; 7 positions agree with TRBD1. The CDR3 consists of 15 residues. Germline loops: CDR1 SEHNR, CDR2 FQNEAQ (reference sequence). The ends lost 4 bases at V and 8 bases at J; junction bases unmatched: 10. CDR3 nucleotides: TGTGCCAGCAGCTCCTCAGGGGGATACACGGAAAAACTGTTTTTT. This gives the protein CASSSSGGYTEKLFF.

The chain recombines TRBV7-2 with TRBJ2-5; 8 nucleotides match TRBD2. With V trimmed by 4 bases and J by 1 base, 8 bases remained unmatched. Germline V gives CDR1 SGHTA, CDR2 FQGNSA. The CDR3 loop spans 16 amino acids. The CDR3 sequence is CASSSHGGAGQETQYF. CDR3 nucleotides: TGTGCCAGCAGCTCCCACGGGGGGGCGGGCCAAGAGACCCAGTACTTC.

The V call is TRBV6-5, the J call TRBJ2-5, with 10 nucleotides matching TRBD2. This CDR3 is 15 amino acids long. Trimming at V came to 8 bases and at J to 0 bases, leaving 6 bases not matched to a gene. The germline gives CDR1 MNHEY, CDR2 SVGAGI. The CDR3 sequence: CASRIAGGNQETQYF. The CDR3 DNA reads TGTGCCAGCCGGATAGCGGGGGGCAACCAAGAGACCCAGTACTTC.

The rearrangement joins TRBV27 to TRBJ1-4; D gene uncertain. Germline V CDR1 and CDR2: MNHEY, SMNVEV (reference sequence). The length of the CDR3 is 13 residues. The germline V and J ends were trimmed by 1 base and 6 bases, with 6 bases remaining between them. The CDR3 nucleotides read TGTGCCAGCAGTTTATTAGCTTATGAAAAACTGTTTTTT. Translation: CASSLLAYEKLFF.

CDR3 bases: TGTGCCAGCAGCTCCAACCCGAGAGCTAATGAAAAACTGTTTTTT. This encodes CASSSNPRANEKLFF. The chain uses TRBV5-4 and TRBJ1-4; D not resolved. The germline V gene has CDR1 SGHNT and CDR2 YYREEE (reference sequence). V was shortened by 3 bases and J by 3 bases, with 12 bases between the two germline ends. The CDR3 is 15 amino acids. The full variable domain, completed using reference TRBV5-4 and TRBJ1-4, is ETGVTQSPTHLIKTRGQQVTLRCSSQSGHNTVSWYQQALGQGPQFIFQYYREEENGRGNFPPRFSGLQFPNYSSELNVNALELDDSALYLCASSSNPRANEKLFFGSGTQLSVL.

The chain recombines TRBV6-5 with TRBJ2-1; 7 bases align to TRBD2. CDR3 length: 15 amino acids. With 7 bases clipped from V and 5 bases from J, the junction kept 11 bases outside the gene matches. Germline values: CDR1 MNHEY, CDR2 SVGAGI. The CDR3 spells CASTFERGINNEQFF. The CDR3 DNA sequence: TGTGCCAGCACCTTCGAGCGGGGAATAAACAATGAGCAGTTCTTC.